The clone carrying this T cell receptor (beta chain) was detected only once. The sample originates from a study of blood T cell repertoires in COVID-19. About the research overall: Samples came from the United States, Italy and Spain, spanning acute and convalescent COVID-19.

Original methodology: From reference gene primer amplification, estimates of nucleated cell counts were derived. Sequencing was performed with immunoSEQ multiplex PCR; in TCRdb, only in-frame clones are kept and a portion is missing. The DNA was the basis for D and trimming; V, J and clone size are from that table. The sample lists about 55,000 clones; roughly 80% were seen once. V was pared by 5 bases and J by 10 bases, with 14 bases between. CDR1 is LGHDT, CDR2 YNNKEL, per germline (reference sequence). The CDR3 is made up of 12 amino acids. The gene calls are TRBV3-1 (or the pseudogene TRBV3-2) and TRBJ1-1; D possibly corresponds to TRBD1 (6 bases). This receptor was obtained from a human donor in a cohort sampled during active or convalescent COVID-19. Sequenced input: peripheral blood. The CDR3 spells CASSFERGGAFF. DNA for the CDR3: TGTGCCAGCAGCTTCGAAAGGGGGGGAGCTTTCTTT.